This T cell receptor beta chain was sequenced for a study of blood T cell dynamics during melanoma immunotherapy. Overall study results and limits: It remained unknown if the driving T cell clones were melanoma-specific. At W3, later disease-control patients showed bifurcated PBMC repertoire changes, unlike progressors.

The repertoire was sequenced with immunoSEQ multiplex PCR; TCRdb's copy has only in-frame clones and lacks some. The sample includes under 15,000 clones, about 82% seen only once; the top ten take around 4.4%. The sample's time point: pre-treatment baseline. The CDR3 extends over 14 amino acids. Per the germline V gene, CDR1 is SGHTA and CDR2 is FQGNSA. V was pared by 3 bases and J by 6 bases, with 13 bases between. Turning to this clone: Its antigen remains unknown.

The sample was blood, taken from a patient treated with checkpoint blockade. The TCR sequence derives from a human donor with melanoma. This chain connects TRBV7-2 to TRBJ2-3; D not certain. For the CDR3, the DNA is TGTGCCAGCAGCTTGGCAGCGTTTCTGGATACGCAGTATTTT. It specifies CASSLAAFLDTQYF.